These 5 T cell receptor beta chains came from one sample sequenced in a study of T cell repertoires in aging, cancer and after chemotherapy. Peripheral blood genomic DNA, not sorted cells or RNA, was the template. TRB rearrangements spanning V, D and J were amplified using mixed TRB-A/B primers. TCRdb re-called the multiplex PCR reads through MiXCR, storing one row per CDR3 protein. The sample lists around 10,000 distinct CDR3 sequences; under 40% were seen once. Source material: blood. Receptor source: a human donor in good health.

The count of this clonotype is one. The chain couples TRBV6-6 to TRBJ1-5; 7 bases align to TRBD1. With 5 bases clipped from V and 4 bases from J, the junction kept 11 bases outside the gene matches. This CDR3 spans 16 amino acids. Germline V gene sequence: CDR1 MNHNY, CDR2 SVGAGI (reference sequence). The CDR3 here is CASSEGQVPGNQPQHF. The CDR3 DNA sequence: TGTGCCAGCAGTGAAGGACAGGTCCCAGGGAATCAGCCCCAGCATTTT.

The genes are TRBV12-3 or TRBV12-4 and TRBJ1-5; D possibly corresponds to TRBD1 (5 bases). The CDR3 consists of 15 residues. Trimming shortened V by 4 bases and J by 4 bases, and 14 bases separated the two germline ends. The CDR3 reads CASSYTSGGNQPQHF. The CDR3 DNA sequence: TGTGCCAGCAGTTACACCTCCGGGGGGAATCAGCCCCAGCATTTT.

In this sample, this clonotype turned up a few times. The chain has TRBV6-6 and TRBJ2-1, with D hard to call. Trimming left V 6 bases short and J 2 bases short, with 8 bases between. The CDR3 is made up of 13 amino acids. Germline CDR1 and CDR2: MNHNY and SVGAGI (reference sequence). The CDR3 nucleotides are TGTGCCAGCAGCTTCCATCCCTACAATGAGCAGTTCTTC. It translates to CASSFHPYNEQFF.

By sample fraction, this clonotype is medium-sized. The chain has TRBV11-1 and TRBJ2-4; D call uncertain. Per germline, CDR1 SGHAT and CDR2 FQDESV (reference sequence). Trimming removed 4 bases from V and 0 bases from J, with 16 bases in between. The CDR3 sequence is 17 residues long. CDR3 sequence (DNA): TGTGCCAGCAGCTCGCATACAGACACTCTAGCCAAAAACATTCAGTACTTC. This sequence encodes CASSSHTDTLAKNIQYF.

This clonotype was seen a handful of times. V is TRBV27 and J is TRBJ2-7; perhaps TRBD2 as D (6 bases). V dropped 4 bases and J dropped 5 bases, with 18 bases sitting between them. Germline CDR1 and CDR2: MNHEY and SMNVEV (reference sequence). This CDR3 has 15 residues. The CDR3: CASSSVAGNSDEQYF. Written as DNA, the CDR3 is TGTGCCAGCAGTTCAGTGGCGGGGAATTCCGACGAGCAGTACTTC.